The present T cell receptor beta chain was sequenced within a study of T-cell reconstitution after alpha-beta-depleted transplantation in children (dated by TCRdb to the mid-2010s). Concerning the study at large: T-cell immune reconstitution after TCRalphabeta/CD19-depleted allogeneic hematopoietic cell transplantation in children was quantitatively tracked in the study by means of TCR repertoire profiling.

Note on this clonotype: Its recognized antigen is unknown. Base qualities are not provided; no much larger clone lies one nucleotide away.

V and J are truncated by 8 bases and 0 bases respectively, leaving an intervening sequence of 20 bases. Counted from cysteine to phenylalanine, this CDR3 has 18 amino acids. This entry keeps only the CDR3 DNA: 54 bases, framed from base 1. The germline V gene encodes CDR1 SGHAT and CDR2 FQDESV (reference sequence). The treatment or condition label here, explained by the study, means: allogeneic hematopoietic cell transplantation with graft depleted of TCRalphabeta T cells and CD19 B cells. The children who served as transplant recipients had been given grafts of TCRalphabeta/CD19-depleted allogeneic hematopoietic cells. Library preparation used PCR. Sequenced using an Illumina HiSeq 2500. To normalize quantification of the TCRbeta repertoire, the TCR libraries were built with molecular barcoding that relied on unique molecular identifiers. TCRdb redid the processing of the public reads, applying fastp at Q25 and MiXCR, and retained in-frame beta chains. Duplicate CDR3 protein sequences are folded into a single record with the most common DNA and genes. Within this sample are approximately 1,000,000 distinct CDR3 sequences, with about 29% of them counted one time only. Approximately 30% of the sample comes from the top ten.

The full study reports these points: In some patients, high TCRbeta diversity at day 60 was attributed to recipient T cells and intrathymic progenitors that had survived conditioning. The apparently early alphabetaT-cell count recovery about two months after transplant was reportedly dependent on only several hundred rapidly expanded clones derived from non-depleted graft cells. Over subsequent months, a decline in hyperexpanded clone frequencies was noted, and after one year, T-cell counts and TCRbeta diversity were mostly ascribed to newly produced T cells.

This receptor was identified in a boy less than two years old who had a stem cell transplant for SCID, so the T cells may come from the graft donor. Recombination joined TRBV11-1 with TRBJ2-6, with no reliable assignment of the D segment. This sample comprised PBMCs, mostly from graft donor cells, obtained 360 days after TCRalphabeta/CD19-depleted stem cell transplant. The CDR3 protein sequence reads: CASCKRARTSSGANVLTF. The DNA sequence follows: TGTGCCAGCTGTAAACGGGCCAGGACGAGCTCTGGGGCCAACGTCCTGACTTTC.